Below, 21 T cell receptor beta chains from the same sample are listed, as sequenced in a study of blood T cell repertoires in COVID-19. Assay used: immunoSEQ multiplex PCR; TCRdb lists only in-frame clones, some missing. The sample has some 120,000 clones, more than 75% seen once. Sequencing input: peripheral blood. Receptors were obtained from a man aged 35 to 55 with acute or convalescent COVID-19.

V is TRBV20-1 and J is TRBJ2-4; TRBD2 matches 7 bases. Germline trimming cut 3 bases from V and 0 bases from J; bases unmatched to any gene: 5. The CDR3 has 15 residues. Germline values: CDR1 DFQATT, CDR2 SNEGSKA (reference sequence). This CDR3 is CSASGGGLAKNIQYF. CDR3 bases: TGCAGTGCTAGTGGGGGAGGGTTAGCCAAAAACATTCAGTACTTC.

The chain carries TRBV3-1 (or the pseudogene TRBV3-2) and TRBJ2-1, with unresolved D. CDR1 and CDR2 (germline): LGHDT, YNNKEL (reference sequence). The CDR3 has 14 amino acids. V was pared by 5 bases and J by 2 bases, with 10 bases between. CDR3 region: CASSSDWAYNEQFF. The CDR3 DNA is TGTGCCAGCAGCTCAGACTGGGCCTACAATGAGCAGTTCTTC.

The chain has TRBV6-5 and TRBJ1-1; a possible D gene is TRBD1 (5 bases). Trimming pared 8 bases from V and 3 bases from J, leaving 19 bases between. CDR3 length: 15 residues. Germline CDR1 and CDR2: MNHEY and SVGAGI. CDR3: CASSKGSGRDTEAFF. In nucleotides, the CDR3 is TGTGCCAGCTCCAAGGGATCAGGGCGCGACACTGAAGCTTTCTTT.

The DNA of the CDR3 is TGTGCCAGCAGCAAACTAGCGGGGGTACGCGCGAACACCGGGGAGCTGTTTTTT. Amino acid sequence: CASSKLAGVRANTGELFF. This rearrangement joins TRBV7-9 to TRBJ2-2; 11 bases agree with TRBD2. The germline V gene encodes CDR1 SEHNR and CDR2 FQNEAQ (reference sequence). The CDR3 has 18 amino acids. Losses at the gene ends were 5 bases for V and 0 bases for J; bases not matched to a gene: 8.

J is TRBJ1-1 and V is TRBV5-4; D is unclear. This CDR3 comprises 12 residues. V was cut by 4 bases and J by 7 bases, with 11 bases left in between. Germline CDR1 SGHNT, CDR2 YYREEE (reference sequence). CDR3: CASSAFGGEAFF. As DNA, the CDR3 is TGTGCCAGCAGCGCCTTTGGAGGTGAAGCTTTCTTT.

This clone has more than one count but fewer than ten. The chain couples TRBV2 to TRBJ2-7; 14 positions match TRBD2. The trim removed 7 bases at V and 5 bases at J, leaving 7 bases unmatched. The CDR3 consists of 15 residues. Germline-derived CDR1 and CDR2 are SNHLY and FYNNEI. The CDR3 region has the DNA TGTGCCAGCACCGGAAGACTAGCGGGAGGGCACGAGCAGTACTTC. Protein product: CASTGRLAGGHEQYF.

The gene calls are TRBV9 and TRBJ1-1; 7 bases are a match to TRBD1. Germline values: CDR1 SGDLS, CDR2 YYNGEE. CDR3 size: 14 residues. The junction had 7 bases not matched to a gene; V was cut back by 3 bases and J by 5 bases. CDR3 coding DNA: TGTGCCAGCAGCGCATACAGGGGAGATACTGAAGCTTTCTTT. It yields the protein CASSAYRGDTEAFF.

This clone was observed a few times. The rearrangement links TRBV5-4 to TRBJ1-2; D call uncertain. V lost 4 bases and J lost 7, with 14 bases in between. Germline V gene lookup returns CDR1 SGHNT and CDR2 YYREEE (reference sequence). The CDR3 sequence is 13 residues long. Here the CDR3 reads CASSLDGYGGYTF. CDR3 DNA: TGTGCCAGCAGCCTCGACGGGTATGGTGGCTACACCTTC.

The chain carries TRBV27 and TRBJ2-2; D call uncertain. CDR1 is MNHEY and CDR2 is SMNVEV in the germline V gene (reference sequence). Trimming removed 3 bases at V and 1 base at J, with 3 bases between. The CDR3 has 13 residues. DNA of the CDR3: TGTGCCAGCAGTTTTCAGAACACCGGGGAGCTGTTTTTT. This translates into CASSFQNTGELFF.

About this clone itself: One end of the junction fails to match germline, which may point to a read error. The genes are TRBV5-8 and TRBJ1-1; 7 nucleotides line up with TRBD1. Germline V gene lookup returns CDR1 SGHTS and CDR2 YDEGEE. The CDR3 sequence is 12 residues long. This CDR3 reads CASSLVTRGNLF. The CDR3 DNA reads TGTGCCAGCAGCTTGGTGACCAGGGGGAACCTTTTT.

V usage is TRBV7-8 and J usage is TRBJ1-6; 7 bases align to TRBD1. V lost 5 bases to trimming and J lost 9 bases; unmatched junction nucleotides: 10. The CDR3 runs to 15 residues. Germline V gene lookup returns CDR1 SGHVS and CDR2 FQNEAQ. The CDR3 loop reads CASSGRDRKGSPLHF. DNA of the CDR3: TGTGCCAGCAGCGGACGGGACAGAAAGGGTTCACCCCTCCACTTT.

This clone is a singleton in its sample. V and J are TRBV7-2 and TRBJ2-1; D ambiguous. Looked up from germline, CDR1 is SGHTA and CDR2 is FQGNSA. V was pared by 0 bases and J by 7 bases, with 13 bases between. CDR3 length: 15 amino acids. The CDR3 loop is CASSLALPSRNEQFF. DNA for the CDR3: TGTGCCAGCAGCTTAGCCCTCCCTAGTAGGAATGAGCAGTTCTTC.

This CDR3 reads CASSPYPGLADRLTDTQYF. CDR3 DNA sequence: TGTGCCAGCAGCCCTTACCCGGGACTAGCGGACCGACTCACAGATACGCAGTATTTT. The V and J genes are TRBV9 and TRBJ2-3; 11 bases fit TRBD2. V dropped 4 bases and J dropped 2; count of bases not matched to a gene: 15. The CDR3 totals 19 residues. Germline-derived CDR1 and CDR2 are SGDLS and YYNGEE.

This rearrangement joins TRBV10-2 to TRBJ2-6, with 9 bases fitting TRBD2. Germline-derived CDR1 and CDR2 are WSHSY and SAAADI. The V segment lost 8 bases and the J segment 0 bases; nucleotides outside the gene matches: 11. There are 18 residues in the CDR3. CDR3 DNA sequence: TGCGCCAGCGGGGAGAAGGCGCGGGGGGGCTCTGGGGCCAACGTCCTGACTTTC. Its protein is CASGEKARGGSGANVLTF.

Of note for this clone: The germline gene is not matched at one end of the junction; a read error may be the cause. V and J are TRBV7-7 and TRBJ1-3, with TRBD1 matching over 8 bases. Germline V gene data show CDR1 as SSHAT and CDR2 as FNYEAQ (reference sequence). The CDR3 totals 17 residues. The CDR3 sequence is CASSLGAQGATGNTIYF. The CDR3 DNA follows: TGTGCTAGCAGCTTAGGAGCCCAGGGGGCGACTGGAAACACCATATATTTT.

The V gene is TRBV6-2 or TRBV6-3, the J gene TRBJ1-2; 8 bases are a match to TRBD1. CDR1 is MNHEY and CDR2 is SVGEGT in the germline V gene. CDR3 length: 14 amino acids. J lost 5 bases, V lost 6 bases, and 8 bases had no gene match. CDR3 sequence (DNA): TGTGCCAGCAGCAGGGGGACAGGCCCATATGGCTACACCTTC. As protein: CASSRGTGPYGYTF.

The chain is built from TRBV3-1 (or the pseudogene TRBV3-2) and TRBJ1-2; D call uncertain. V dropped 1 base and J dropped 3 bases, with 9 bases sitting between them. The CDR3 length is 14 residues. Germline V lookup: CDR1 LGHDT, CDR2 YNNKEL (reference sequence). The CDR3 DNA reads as TGTGCCAGCAGCCAAGTCGAGGGCTACTATGGCTACACCTTC. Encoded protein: CASSQVEGYYGYTF.

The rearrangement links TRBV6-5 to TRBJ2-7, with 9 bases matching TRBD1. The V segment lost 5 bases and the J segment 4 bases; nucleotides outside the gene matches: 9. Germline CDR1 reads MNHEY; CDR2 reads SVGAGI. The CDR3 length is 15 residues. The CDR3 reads CASSRQGDARYEQYF. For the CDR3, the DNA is TGTGCCAGCAGTCGACAGGGGGACGCAAGATACGAGCAGTACTTC.

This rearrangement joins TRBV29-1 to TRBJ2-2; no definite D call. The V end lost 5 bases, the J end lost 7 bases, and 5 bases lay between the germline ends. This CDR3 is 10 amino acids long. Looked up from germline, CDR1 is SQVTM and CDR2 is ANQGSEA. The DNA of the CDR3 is TGCAGCGTTCGGAGCGGGGAGCTGTTTTTT. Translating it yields CSVRSGELFF.

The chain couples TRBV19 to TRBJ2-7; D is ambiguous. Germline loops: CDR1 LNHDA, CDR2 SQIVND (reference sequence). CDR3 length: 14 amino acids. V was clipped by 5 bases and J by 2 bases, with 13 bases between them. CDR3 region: CASSVRGFTYEQYF. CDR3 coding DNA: TGTGCCAGTAGTGTCCGCGGCTTCACCTACGAGCAGTACTTC.

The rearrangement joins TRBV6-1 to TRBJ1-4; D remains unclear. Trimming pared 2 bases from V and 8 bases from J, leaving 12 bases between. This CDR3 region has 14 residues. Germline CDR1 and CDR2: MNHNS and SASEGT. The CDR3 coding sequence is TGTGCCAGCAGTGAACGAGAGTGGTCGGAAAAACTGTTTTTT. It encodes CASSEREWSEKLFF.